This note documents a single TCR beta chain sequence. Its antigen is not identified. These data are taken from a study of beta chain features in type 1 diabetes. Study-level points and caveats: Fewer insertions but more deletions were seen at VDJ junctions in type 1 diabetes patients. Researchers report that Type 1 diabetes patients had moderately but significantly shorter TCRB CDR3s across all four CD4+ subsets. Compared with healthy donors, patients appeared to share more similar naive, central memory and regulatory TCRB repertoires.

The study reverse transcribed the entire isolated RNA, so it sequenced expressed TCRB transcripts. Using immunoSEQ multiplex PCR, the repertoire was profiled, and TCRdb retains in-frame clones only, with some absent. This table holds some 44,000 clones, approximately 53% found once. Sequenced: stem cell memory CD4+ T cells from blood. This TCR derives from a woman aged 25 to 39 in good health.

CDR3 in DNA: TGTGCCTGGAGTTTGGACAGGGGAAACTATGGCTACACCTTC. It translates to CAWSLDRGNYGYTF. The chain carries TRBV30 and TRBJ1-2; 9 bases match TRBD1. CDR1 GTSNPN and CDR2 SVGIG come from the germline V gene (reference sequence). V gave up 2 bases and J gave up 2 bases; unmatched junction bases: 3. The CDR3 is 14 amino acids.